What follows are 21 T cell receptor beta chains derived from one specimen sequenced in a study of shared clonotypes between healthy human individuals. The assay was immunoSEQ multiplex PCR, and TCRdb's table has in-frame clones only and misses some. The data hold more than 450,000 clones, with 70% to 80% observed a single time. Input material: PBMCs. These receptors came from a woman aged 40 to 49 in good health. Some clones in this sample may be carry-over from other donors' samples.

This chain links TRBV27 with TRBJ2-2; D is perhaps TRBD1 or TRBD2 (5 bases each). The CDR3 totals 15 residues. Germline assignment: CDR1 MNHEY and CDR2 SMNVEV (reference sequence). V was cut by 2 bases and J by 6 bases, with 13 bases left in between. The CDR3 spells CASSLQGLGPGELFF. For the CDR3, the DNA is TGTGCCAGCAGTTTACAAGGGTTGGGACCCGGGGAGCTGTTTTTT.

The genes are TRBV7-6 and TRBJ2-5, with TRBD2 identical over 9 bases. J was trimmed by 3 bases and V by 5 bases; bases with no gene match: 13. Germline CDR1 SGHVS, CDR2 FNYEAQ. The CDR3 loop spans 17 amino acids. Here the CDR3 DNA reads TGTGCCAGCAGCCCGGATCGGGGGGCTAGCGGGGAAGAGACCCAGTACTTC. Its translation: CASSPDRGASGEETQYF.

The V and J genes are TRBV9 and TRBJ2-5; D gene unclear. The CDR3 length is 12 residues. Germline loops: CDR1 SGDLS, CDR2 YYNGEE. V was clipped by 3 bases and J by 3 bases, with 6 bases between them. The DNA for the CDR3 is TGTGCCAGCAGCGGAAGGGAAGAGACCCAGTACTTC. Its protein product is CASSGREETQYF. Full variable domain (outside the CDR3, taken from reference TRBV9 and TRBJ2-5): DSGVTQTPKHLITATGQRVTLRCSPRSGDLSVYWYQQSLDQGLQFLIQYYNGEERAKGNILERFSAQQFPDLHSELNLSSLELGDSALYFCASSGREETQYFGPGTRLLVL.

The J gene is TRBJ2-5, the V gene TRBV4-2, with a weak D call TRBD1 (6 bases). The tail of the sequence fits TRBJ2-7 better, so the J call may be wrong. This CDR3 spans 17 amino acids. Germline values: CDR1 LGHNA, CDR2 YNFKEQ. The CDR3 is CASSQVRGQSLSYEQYF. The CDR3 bases are TGTGCCAGCAGCCAAGTACGAGGACAGTCTCTCTCCTACGAGCAGTACTTC.

The rearrangement joins TRBV7-6 to TRBJ2-3; weak D call: TRBD1 (6 bases). The CDR3 contains 15 residues. The V gene's germline CDR1 is SGHVS and CDR2 FNYEAQ. V dropped 4 bases and J dropped 1 base, with 12 bases sitting between them. The CDR3 region has the DNA TGTGCCAGCAGCTCGGGACATCAGGGCACAGATACGCAGTATTTT. As protein: CASSSGHQGTDTQYF.

This clone has just one count. V is TRBV6-1 and J is TRBJ1-5; 11 bases are shared with TRBD1. The germline gives CDR1 MNHNS, CDR2 SASEGT. Trimming at V came to 8 bases and at J to 5 bases, leaving 17 bases not matched to a gene. The CDR3 totals 18 residues. Here the CDR3 reads CASCGGGQGDFYDQPQHF. CDR3 bases: TGTGCCAGCTGTGGGGGGGGACAGGGGGACTTCTATGATCAGCCCCAGCATTTT.

The rearrangement joins TRBV29-1 to TRBJ2-1; 12 bases are shared with TRBD2. V lost 7 bases, J lost 4 bases, and 5 bases stayed unmatched. CDR1 is SQVTM, CDR2 ANQGSEA, per germline. This CDR3 is built from 14 residues. CDR3: CSDSLAGGYNEQFF. For the CDR3, the DNA is TGCAGCGACAGTCTAGCGGGAGGGTACAATGAGCAGTTCTTC.

This chain links TRBV15 with TRBJ1-1; no clear D gene. The CDR3 length is 15 residues. From germline, CDR1 is LNHNV and CDR2 YYDKDF (reference sequence). The V and J ends lost 6 bases and 1 base respectively, with 15 bases between them. This chain's CDR3 is CATSKDSLRNTEAFF. The CDR3 nucleotides read TGTGCCACCAGTAAAGACTCCCTTAGGAACACTGAAGCTTTCTTT.

This clone was detected only a few times. This chain connects TRBV28 to TRBJ2-2; D perhaps matches TRBD2 (6 bases). Germline lookup yields CDR1 MDHEN and CDR2 SYDVKM. This CDR3 spans 16 amino acids. V lost 6 bases, J lost 3 bases, and 17 bases lay in between. The CDR3 DNA reads TGTGCCAGCAGGTCTAGCGAGAACCGGGACACCGGGGAGCTGTTTTTT. Encoded protein: CASRSSENRDTGELFF.

The chain carries TRBV6-5 and TRBJ2-1; D may match TRBD1 or TRBD2 (7 bases each). Germline V lookup: CDR1 MNHEY, CDR2 SVGAGI. This CDR3 comprises 14 residues. Trimming stripped 6 bases from V and 9 bases from J, with 18 bases between. The CDR3 reads CASRLRGGGGEQFF. For the CDR3, the DNA is TGTGCCAGCAGGCTTAGGGGAGGGGGCGGTGAGCAGTTCTTC.

The chain recombines TRBV30 with TRBJ2-1, with unresolved D. The V end lost 0 bases, the J end lost 5 bases, and 11 bases lay between the germline ends. This CDR3 has 14 amino acids. The V gene's germline CDR1 is GTSNPN and CDR2 SVGIG (reference sequence). The CDR3 region is CAWSVPSGHNEQFF. The CDR3 DNA is TGTGCCTGGAGTGTACCCTCGGGCCACAATGAGCAGTTCTTC. The variable domain in full, completed from reference TRBV30 and TRBJ2-1, reads SQTIHQWPATLVQPVGSPLSLECTVEGTSNPNLYWYRQAAGRGLQLLFYSVGIGQISSEVPQNLSASRPQDRQFILSSKKLLLSDSGFYLCAWSVPSGHNEQFFGPGTRLTVL.

This clone was seen a single time. The rearrangement joins TRBV6-1 to TRBJ2-7, with 10 bases lining up with TRBD2. CDR1 and CDR2 (germline): MNHNS, SASEGT. This CDR3 has 15 amino acids. Trimming removed 8 bases from V and 1 base from J; junction bases left unmatched: 8. The CDR3 DNA sequence: TGTGCCAGCTGGCCTAGCGGGGGCTTGTCCTACGAGCAGTACTTC. It encodes CASWPSGGLSYEQYF.

This clone was picked up many times. The chain recombines TRBV30 with TRBJ2-7; no firm D call. The V end was cut by 0 bases, the J end by 6 bases, with 12 bases between. The CDR3 extends over 13 amino acids. Per the germline V gene, CDR1 is GTSNPN and CDR2 is SVGIG (reference sequence). CDR3 nucleotide sequence: TGTGCCTGGAGTGTGTCCTTCGAAAGCGAGCAGTACTTC. Amino acids: CAWSVSFESEQYF.

The CDR3 loop is CSVTGDQETQYF. CDR3 DNA sequence: TGCAGCGTTACAGGGGACCAAGAGACCCAGTACTTC. This chain connects TRBV29-1 to TRBJ2-5; 7 positions match TRBD1. Germline V gene lookup returns CDR1 SQVTM and CDR2 ANQGSEA. The ends lost 5 bases at V and 0 bases at J; junction bases unmatched: 0. CDR3 length equals 12 residues.

This clone has ten or more counts. The rearrangement joins TRBV10-2 to TRBJ2-7; no definite D call. The germline CDR1 and CDR2 sequences are WSHSY and SAAADI. Trimming removed 3 bases from V and 3 bases from J, with 12 bases in between. The CDR3 is made up of 14 amino acids. The CDR3: CASSERGSGYEQYF. As DNA, the CDR3 is TGCGCCAGCAGTGAACGAGGATCGGGCTACGAGCAGTACTTC.

V and J are TRBV5-4 and TRBJ1-6, with D possibly being TRBD1 (6 bases). The V end lost 4 bases, the J end lost 8 bases, and 13 bases lay between the germline ends. The germline V gene has CDR1 SGHNT and CDR2 YYREEE (reference sequence). This CDR3 spans 14 amino acids. In nucleotides, the CDR3 is TGTGCCAGCAGCCAGGACAGCGAGTATTCACCCCTCCACTTT. This sequence encodes CASSQDSEYSPLHF. Supplemented by reference TRBV5-4 and TRBJ1-6, the full variable domain reads ETGVTQSPTHLIKTRGQQVTLRCSSQSGHNTVSWYQQALGQGPQFIFQYYREEENGRGNFPPRFSGLQFPNYSSELNVNALELDDSALYLCASSQDSEYSPLHFGNGTRLTVT.

This chain uses TRBV19 with TRBJ1-2, with D uncertain. V dropped 4 bases and J dropped 4 bases, with 13 bases sitting between them. CDR1 LNHDA and CDR2 SQIVND come from the germline V gene (reference sequence). This CDR3 comprises 14 residues. CDR3 nucleotide sequence: TGTGCCAGTAGTAAGTCCCAGGTTACCTATGGCTACACCTTC. Amino acids: CASSKSQVTYGYTF.

Note on this clone: The same CDR3 is also encoded by other DNA sequences in this sample. The CDR3 region is CASSLAGAGNTIYF. The CDR3 nucleotides are TGTGCCAGCAGCTTAGCAGGAGCTGGAAACACCATATATTTT. J is TRBJ1-3 and V is TRBV7-9; D call uncertain. The CDR3 loop spans 14 amino acids. Trimming pared 0 bases from V and 2 bases from J, leaving 5 bases between. Germline CDR1 and CDR2: SEHNR and FQNEAQ (reference sequence).

At least ten counts were recorded for this clone. This specimen includes other DNA sequences encoding the same CDR3. This chain links TRBV18 with TRBJ1-1, with a possible D match to TRBD1 (5 bases). Trimming removed 3 bases at V and 1 base at J, with 12 bases between. There are 15 residues in the CDR3. Germline V lookup: CDR1 KGHSH, CDR2 LQKENI. DNA for the CDR3: TGTGCCAGCTCACCTCAGGGAGTTGGGAACACTGAAGCTTTCTTT. Amino acids: CASSPQGVGNTEAFF.

The V call is TRBV7-9, the J call TRBJ2-3; 8 bases fit TRBD2. The CDR3 has 14 amino acids. V lost 3 bases to trimming and J lost 3 bases; unmatched junction nucleotides: 2. Germline lookup yields CDR1 SEHNR and CDR2 FQNEAQ (reference sequence). The CDR3 DNA follows: TGTGCCAGCAGCTTTGGACTAGCTACAGATACGCAGTATTTT. The encoded protein is CASSFGLATDTQYF.

This clone showed up just a few times. This sample includes further DNA sequences coding for the same CDR3. The rearrangement links TRBV18 to TRBJ2-3; D gene uncertain. Germline values: CDR1 KGHSH, CDR2 LQKENI. CDR3 length: 14 residues. The V and J ends lost 2 bases and 0 bases respectively, with 6 bases between them. The chain's CDR3 is CASSPAGSTDTQYF. DNA of the CDR3: TGTGCCAGCTCACCAGCCGGCAGCACAGATACGCAGTATTTT.